This T cell receptor beta chain was recorded in a study of immune cell composition in non-small cell lung cancer. On the study more broadly: Lung adenocarcinoma or squamous carcinoma made up most tumours.

The data were produced by immunoSEQ multiplex PCR, yet TCRdb's version contains in-frame clones alone and is incomplete. The table has 9,500 to 14,000 clones, about 60% seen once. The table lists this clone with a few counts. Its antigen is as yet unknown. Study-wide points: Clones >0.5% enriched in tumour were rarer in adenocarcinoma (around 35%) than squamous (approximately 80%).

The germline V gene has CDR1 SGDLS and CDR2 YYNGEE. The CDR3 spans 16 residues. J gave up 3 bases and V 0 bases, and 2 bases lay outside the gene matches. This TCR was sampled from a human donor with non-small cell lung cancer. The V gene is TRBV9, the J gene TRBJ2-6; 8 nucleotides align to TRBD1. Source material: lung tumor tissue. The CDR3 DNA reads TGTGCCAGCAGCGTAGCAGGGGGCGGTGGGGCCAACGTCCTGACTTTC. Translating it yields CASSVAGGGGANVLTF.